The clone carrying this TCR beta chain occurred a few times. The antigen is undetermined. This entry belongs to a study of CD8+ T cells in alopecia areata. Study-level information: Severity in treated patients was scored by percentage of scalp area affected.

Treatment specified: oral pan-JAK inhibitor, 5-10 mg twice daily. In alopecia areata patients, both lesional scalp punch biopsies and peripheral blood were collected. Both CD4+ and CD8+ T cells were separated by sorting PBMCs. The V gene's germline CDR1 is GTSNPN and CDR2 SVGIG (reference sequence). The CDR3 has 12 amino acids. Trimming took off 1 base at V and 6 bases at J, with 10 bases between the two ends. Extracted from the samples, RNA was reverse transcribed into cDNA to serve as the sequencing template. Some clones are missing from TCRdb's copy, which holds only in-frame ones; the method was immunoSEQ multiplex PCR. This table holds about 190,000 clones, over 55% found once. General observations from the study: More clonal than normal scalp was lesional scalp, particularly alopecia totalis/universalis.

Sequenced here: CD4+ T cells sorted from blood, sampled at week 24, from a patient treated with tofacitinib. This TCR was recovered from a human donor with alopecia areata. The chain couples TRBV30 to TRBJ2-7, with D maybe TRBD1 (5 bases). This chain's CDR3 is CAWSASGPEQYF. In nucleotides, the CDR3 is TGTGCCTGGAGTGCCTCAGGGCCCGAGCAGTACTTC.